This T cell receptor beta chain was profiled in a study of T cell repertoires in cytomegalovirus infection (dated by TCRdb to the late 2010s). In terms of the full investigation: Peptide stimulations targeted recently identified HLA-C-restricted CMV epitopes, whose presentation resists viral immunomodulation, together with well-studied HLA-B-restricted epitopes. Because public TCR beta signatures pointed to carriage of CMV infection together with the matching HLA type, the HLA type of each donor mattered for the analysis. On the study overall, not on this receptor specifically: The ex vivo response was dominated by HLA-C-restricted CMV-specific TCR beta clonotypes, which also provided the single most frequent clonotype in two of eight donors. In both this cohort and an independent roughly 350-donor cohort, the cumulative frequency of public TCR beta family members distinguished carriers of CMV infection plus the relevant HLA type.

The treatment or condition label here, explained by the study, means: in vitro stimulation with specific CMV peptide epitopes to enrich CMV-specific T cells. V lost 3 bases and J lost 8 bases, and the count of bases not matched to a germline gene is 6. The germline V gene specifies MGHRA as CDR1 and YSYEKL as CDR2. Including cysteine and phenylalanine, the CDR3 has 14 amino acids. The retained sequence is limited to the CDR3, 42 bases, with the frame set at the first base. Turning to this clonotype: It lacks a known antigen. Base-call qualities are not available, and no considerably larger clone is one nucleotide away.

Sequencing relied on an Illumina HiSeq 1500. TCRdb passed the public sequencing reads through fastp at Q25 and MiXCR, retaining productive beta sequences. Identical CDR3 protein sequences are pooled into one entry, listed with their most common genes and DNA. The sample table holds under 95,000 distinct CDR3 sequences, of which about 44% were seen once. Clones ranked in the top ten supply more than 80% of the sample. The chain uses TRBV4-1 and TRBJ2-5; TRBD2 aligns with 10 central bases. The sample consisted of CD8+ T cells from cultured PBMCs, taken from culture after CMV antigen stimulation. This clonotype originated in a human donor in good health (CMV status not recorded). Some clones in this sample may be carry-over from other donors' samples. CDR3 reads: CASSHLAGAQTQYF. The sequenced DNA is TGCGCCAGCAGCCACCTAGCGGGGGCGCAAACCCAGTACTTC.